These T cell receptor beta chains were read from a single sample in a study of OX40 agonist ivuxolimab in advanced cancers. The assay was immunoSEQ multiplex PCR, and TCRdb's table has in-frame clones only and misses some. The repertoire holds some 87,000 clones, with around nine tenths as singletons. The material was CD4+ or CD8+ T cells sorted from blood, obtained in a trial of the OX40 agonist ivuxolimab. These receptors were obtained from an adult with an advanced solid tumor such as melanoma, head and neck, liver or kidney cancer. CDR3s leave out the opening cysteine and the closing phenylalanine or tryptophan. The D gene is left open where the match is weak.

CDR3 length,V gene,D gene,CDR3 protein
10,TRBV2,.,ASSASTDTQY
10,TRBV19,.,ASSAYDQPQH
9,TRBV20-1,.,SASSYNEQF
13,TRBV7-2,.,ASSLAYRAHTEAF
15,TRBV28,.,ASSVSGRPHGGYGYT
14,TRBV7-9,TRBD2,ASSPDMGGITDTQY
12,TRBV6-5,TRBD1,ASRLGQGGNTIY
13,TRBV5-4,TRBD2,ASSLTSGVQETQY
12,TRBV7-2,.,ASSPRAGGNTIY
12,TRBV6-1,.,ASSRAGPGQPQH
16,TRBV7-2,TRBD2,ASSNRGLAGGTVNEQF
12,TRBV15,.,ATSRVGTNTEAF
11,TRBV25-1,.,ASSERITNGYT
13,TRBV6-5,.,ASSYRRLNTGELF
12,TRBV5-6,TRBD1,ASSFTGGGDTQY
13,TRBV5-8,.,ASSQLRGYLNEQF
16,TRBV19,TRBD1,ASMNRFGTGNSNQPQH
13,TRBV11-2,.,ASSLDPGVGTEAF
12,TRBV30,TRBD1,AWSTGQDYNEQF
18,TRBV9,TRBD2,ASSVGTSGGAPHASETQY
9,TRBV6-6,.,ASSSGFEQY
13,TRBV30,TRBD1,AWRGTGYANEKLF
14,TRBV7-2,.,ASSLPSGAGTDTQY
9,TRBV30,.,ARGGNTEAF
12,TRBV15,.,ATSRDYRNEKLF
12,TRBV29-1,TRBD2,SAKGASGTGEQY
11,TRBV11-2,TRBD1,ASSLGRQGGAF
13,TRBV5-1,.,ASSLIGSLTYEQY
12,TRBV7-6,.,ASSLEGRAVRQF
11,TRBV5-1,.,ASRGRLYTEAF
15,TRBV19,.,ASSISRGRSINQPQH
14,TRBV6-6,.,ASTKTRGKNTGELF
12,TRBV28,TRBD2,ASSLLAVGNEQF
11,TRBV6-6,.,ASTQVPVYGYT
13,TRBV19,TRBD1,ASSIFDRANEKLF
13,TRBV7-2,TRBD2,ASSFLAGDSYEQY
17,TRBV21-1,.,ASSKGTYFLGTGTYEQY
13,TRBV5-6,.,ASSSARGATGELF
12,TRBV2,TRBD1,ASRWTGRNSPLH
11,TRBV30,TRBD1,AFLTGGDYGYT
15,TRBV7-7,.,ASSLSRVPPGGNTIY
12,TRBV7-9,.,ASSWGSGANVLT
16,TRBV2,TRBD2,ASERRLAGGRSYNEQF
12,TRBV5-1,.,ASSPQPDNSPLH
10,TRBV19,.,ASSMTVGGYT
12,TRBV18,.,ASSPRRTVDGYT
13,TRBV9,TRBD1,ASSSLTQGTDTQY
15,TRBV5-1,TRBD2,ASSEGLAGGAKNIQY
10,TRBV30,.,AWRGGEETQY
12,TRBV9,.,ASSVGPANTEAF
8,TRBV29-1,.,SVREDGYT
13,TRBV14,.,ASSQDLGFGREQF
10,TRBV7-2,TRBD1,ASSLARGVYT
14,TRBV10-3,TRBD1,AISEIHRGRVETQY
14,TRBV7-3,.,ASSLGLGADTGELF
13,TRBV4-2,.,ASSQVQGTTGELF
13,TRBV27,.,ASSLYAGLGTEAF
9,TRBV30,.,AFERGSGYT
14,TRBV6-1,TRBD2,ASSEYTAGGYNEQF